Each of the 9 T cell receptor beta chains below was sequenced from the same sample in a study of response to subunit inactivated influenza vaccine. TCRdb reprocessed the RT-PCR reads with MiXCR, giving one entry per CDR3 protein. The top ten clones hold 9.5% to 12% of a sample with more than 450,000 distinct CDR3 sequences, about 11% of them seen once. This same sample was also taken into another study, of T cells expressing NK-cell markers. That work states: It was by 5'RACE template switching with UMIs that TCR beta cDNA was made.

Sequenced material: PBMCs from blood, taken on the day of vaccination. These receptors were collected from a middle-aged man who received an inactivated influenza vaccine.

The chain combines TRBV27 with TRBJ2-2, with 15 bases identical to TRBD2. V gave up 6 bases and J gave up 9 bases; unmatched junction bases: 5. In germline, CDR1 is MNHEY, CDR2 SMNVEV (reference sequence). CDR3 size: 15 residues. CDR3 DNA sequence: TGTGCCAGCAGAGGGACTAGCGGGGGGCCCAGGGAGCTGTTTTTT. It encodes CASRGTSGGPRELFF.

This clonotype was picked up a small number of times. The rearrangement joins TRBV28 to TRBJ1-2; no clear D. From germline, CDR1 is MDHEN and CDR2 SYDVKM. V was clipped by 4 bases and J by 0 bases, with 12 bases between them. The CDR3 length is 15 residues. The CDR3 region has the DNA TGTGCCAGCAGTTCGCCCGGGGAGACTAACTATGGCTACACCTTC. Translation: CASSSPGETNYGYTF.

J is TRBJ2-2 and V is TRBV20-1; TRBD2 agrees at 7 bases. Per the germline V gene, CDR1 is DFQATT and CDR2 is SNEGSKA (reference sequence). After removal of 2 bases from V and 5 bases from J, the junction contained 14 bases not matched to a gene. The CDR3 length is 17 residues. The CDR3 sequence: CSARNRRAGLGTGELFF. CDR3 coding DNA: TGCAGTGCTAGAAACAGAAGAGCGGGACTTGGAACCGGGGAGCTGTTTTTT.

The chain joins TRBV9 to TRBJ2-5; D unresolved. The CDR3 has 15 amino acids. V was trimmed by 1 base and J by 4 bases, leaving 14 bases between them. CDR1 and CDR2 from the germline V gene are SGDLS and YYNGEE. CDR3 in amino acids: CASSVRLGYAETQYF. CDR3 bases: TGTGCCAGCAGCGTACGTTTGGGCTATGCAGAGACCCAGTACTTC.

This clonotype has more than one count but fewer than ten. The chain carries TRBV15 and TRBJ2-1, with TRBD1 matching 11 bases. CDR3 length: 15 residues. The V gene end was trimmed by 3 bases and the J gene end by 5 bases; junction bases not matched to a gene: 3. In germline, CDR1 is LNHNV, CDR2 YYDKDF (reference sequence). In DNA, the CDR3 is TGTGCCACCAGCAGGGGACAGGGGGGAAACAATGAGCAGTTCTTC. Translating it yields CATSRGQGGNNEQFF. Full variable domain (outside the CDR3, taken from reference TRBV15 and TRBJ2-1): DAMVIQNPRYQVTQFGKPVTLSCSQTLNHNVMYWYQQKSSQAPKLLFHYYDKDFNNEADTPDNFQSRRPNTSFCFLDIRSPGLGDTAMYLCATSRGQGGNNEQFFGPGTRLTVL.

This clonotype was found many times. Here the CDR3 DNA reads TGTGCCAGCAGCCAAGATCGCCTAGCGGCCTACAATGAGCAGTTCTTC. It is translated as CASSQDRLAAYNEQFF. This chain links TRBV14 with TRBJ2-1; TRBD2 matches 7 bases. The V gene's germline CDR1 is SGHDN and CDR2 FVKESK. There are 16 residues in the CDR3. V shed 0 bases and J 2 bases; nucleotides not matched to a gene: 4.

This clonotype was observed a handful of times. The CDR3 region is CATSSGIKETQYF. For the CDR3, the DNA is TGTGCCACCAGCAGCGGAATTAAAGAGACCCAGTACTTC. This chain connects TRBV15 to TRBJ2-5; unclear D gene. Germline CDR1 LNHNV, CDR2 YYDKDF (reference sequence). V was cut by 3 bases and J by 3 bases, with 8 bases left in between. The CDR3 has 13 residues.

V is TRBV4-1 and J is TRBJ2-7; possibly TRBD1 for D (6 bases). CDR1 and CDR2 from the germline V gene are MGHRA and YSYEKL. CDR3 size: 16 residues. V gave up 0 bases and J gave up 0 bases, with 12 bases separating them. CDR3 DNA sequence: TGCGCCAGCAGCCAAGATCTCACAGGGTCCTCCTACGAGCAGTACTTC. Translating it yields CASSQDLTGSSYEQYF.

This clonotype was recorded a few times. Its ends do not fully match the called genes, so a read error is possible. The gene calls are TRBV5-8 and TRBJ2-2; 8 bases are shared with TRBD1. This CDR3 is 15 amino acids long. Looked up from germline, CDR1 is SGHTS and CDR2 is YDEGEE. CDR3: CASRLDRDHTGELFF. The CDR3 coding sequence is TGTGCCAGCAGATTGGACAGGGATCACACCGGGGAGCTGTTTTTT.